This T cell receptor (beta chain) was identified during a study of OX40 agonist ivuxolimab in advanced cancers. As for the study in general: Cancers in dose escalation were hepatocellular, melanoma, renal cell and head and neck. Of the participants, around 39% had some prior anti-PD-1, anti-PD-L1 or anti-CTLA-4 therapy, which was allowed. Three patients, one with hepatocellular carcinoma and two with cutaneous melanoma, achieved partial responses.

Clones were read by immunoSEQ multiplex PCR, and TCRdb kept only the in-frame ones, dropping some. The data hold about 100,000 clones, with about 91% observed a single time. It was autoimmune disease history or systemic immunosuppression that excluded patients. V was shortened by 3 bases and J by 4 bases, with 8 bases between the two germline ends. This CDR3 has 13 residues. Looked up from germline, CDR1 is SGHTA and CDR2 is FQGTGA. This specimen was CD4+ or CD8+ T cells sorted from blood, taken in a trial of the OX40 agonist ivuxolimab. V gene TRBV7-3 combines with J gene TRBJ2-3, with a tentative D call TRBD2 (6 bases). The sequence was obtained from an adult with an advanced solid tumor such as melanoma, head and neck, liver or kidney cancer. CDR3 region: CASSFAGSDTQYF. In DNA form, the CDR3 reads TGTGCCAGCAGCTTTGCGGGGTCAGATACGCAGTATTTT.